This T cell receptor (beta chain) originates from a study of blood T cell repertoires in COVID-19. In the study overall: Whether acute or convalescent, the COVID-19 samples came from the United States, Italy and Spain.

The CDR3 runs to 14 residues. Germline V CDR1 and CDR2: MDHEN, SYDVKM. The V end lost 9 bases, the J end lost 4 bases, and 18 bases lay between the germline ends. Method: immunoSEQ multiplex PCR; TCRdb's copy keeps in-frame clones and lacks some. The sample includes more than 200,000 clones, under 90% of them seen just once. What was sequenced was peripheral blood. The sequence came from a man between 60 and 70 years old with acute or convalescent COVID-19. This chain uses TRBV28 with TRBJ1-2; D not resolved. For the CDR3, the DNA is TGTGCCAGTCAGCAGGCCCCCATCCTCTATGGCTACACCTTC. This encodes CASQQAPILYGYTF.